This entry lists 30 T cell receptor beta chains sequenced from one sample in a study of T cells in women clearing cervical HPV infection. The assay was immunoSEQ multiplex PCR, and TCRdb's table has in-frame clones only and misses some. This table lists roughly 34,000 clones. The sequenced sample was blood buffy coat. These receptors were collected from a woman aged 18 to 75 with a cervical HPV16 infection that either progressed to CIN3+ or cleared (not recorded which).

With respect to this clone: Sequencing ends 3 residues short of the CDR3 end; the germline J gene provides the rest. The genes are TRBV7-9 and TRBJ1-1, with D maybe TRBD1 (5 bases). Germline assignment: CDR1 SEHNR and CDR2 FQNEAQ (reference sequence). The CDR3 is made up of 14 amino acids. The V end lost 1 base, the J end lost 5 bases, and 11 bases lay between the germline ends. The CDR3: CASSLGQGRTEAFF. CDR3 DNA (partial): TGTGCCAGCAGCTTAGGGCAGGGCAGGACTGAA.

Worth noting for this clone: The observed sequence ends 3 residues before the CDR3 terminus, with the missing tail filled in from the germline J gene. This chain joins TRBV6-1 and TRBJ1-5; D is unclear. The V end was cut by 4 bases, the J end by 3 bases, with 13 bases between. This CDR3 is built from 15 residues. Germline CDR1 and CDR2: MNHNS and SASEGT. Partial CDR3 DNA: TGTGCCAGCAGTGTAAGAGGGCAGAACAATCAGCCC. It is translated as CASSVRGQNNQP. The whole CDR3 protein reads CASSVRGQNNQPQHF.

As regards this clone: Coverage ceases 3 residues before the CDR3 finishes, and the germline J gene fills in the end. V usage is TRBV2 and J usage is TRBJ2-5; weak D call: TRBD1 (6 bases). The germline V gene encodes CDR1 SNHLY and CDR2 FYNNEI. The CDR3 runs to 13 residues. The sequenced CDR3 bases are TGTGCCAGCAGGCCTGGACAGACAGATACC. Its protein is CASRPGQTDT. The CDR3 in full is CASRPGQTDTQYF.

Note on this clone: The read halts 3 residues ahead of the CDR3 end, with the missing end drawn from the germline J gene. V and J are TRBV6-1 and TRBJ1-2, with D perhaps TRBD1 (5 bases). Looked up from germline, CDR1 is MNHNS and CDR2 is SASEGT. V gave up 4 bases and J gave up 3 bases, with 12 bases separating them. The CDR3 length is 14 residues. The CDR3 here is CASSAPGVHYGYTF. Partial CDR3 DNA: TGTGCCAGCAGTGCGCCGGGGGTCCACTATGGC.

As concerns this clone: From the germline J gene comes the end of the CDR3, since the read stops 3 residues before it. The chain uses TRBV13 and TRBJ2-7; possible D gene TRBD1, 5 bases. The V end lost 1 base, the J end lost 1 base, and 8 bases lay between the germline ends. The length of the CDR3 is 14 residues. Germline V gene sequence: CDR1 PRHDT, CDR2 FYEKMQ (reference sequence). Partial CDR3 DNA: TGTGCCAGCAGCTTAGTAGCAGGGTCCTACGAG. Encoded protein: CASSLVAGSYE. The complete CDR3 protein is CASSLVAGSYEQYF.

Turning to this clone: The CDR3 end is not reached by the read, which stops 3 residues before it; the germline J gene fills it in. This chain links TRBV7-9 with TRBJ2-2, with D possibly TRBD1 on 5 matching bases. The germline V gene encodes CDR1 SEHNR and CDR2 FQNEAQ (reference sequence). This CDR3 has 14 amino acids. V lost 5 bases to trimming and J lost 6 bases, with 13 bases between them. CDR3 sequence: CASSPPGLPGELFF. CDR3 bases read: TGTGCCAGCAGCCCACCAGGGTTGCCCGGGGAG.

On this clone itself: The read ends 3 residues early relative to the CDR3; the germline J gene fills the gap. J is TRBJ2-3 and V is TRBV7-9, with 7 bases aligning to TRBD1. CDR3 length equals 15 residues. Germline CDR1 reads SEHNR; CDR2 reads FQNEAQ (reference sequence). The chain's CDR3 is CASGQDGNSNQPQYF. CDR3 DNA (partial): TGTGCCAGCGGACAGGACGGAAATAGCAATCAGCCG.

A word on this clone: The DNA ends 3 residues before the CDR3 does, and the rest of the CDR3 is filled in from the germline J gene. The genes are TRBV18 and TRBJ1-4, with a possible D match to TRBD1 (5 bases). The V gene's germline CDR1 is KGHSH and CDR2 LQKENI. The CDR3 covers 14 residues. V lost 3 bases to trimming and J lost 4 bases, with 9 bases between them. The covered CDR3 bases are TGTGCCAGCTCACCGGGGCAGGTTAATGAAAAA. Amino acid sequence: CASSPGQVNEK. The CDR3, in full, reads CASSPGQVNEKLFF.

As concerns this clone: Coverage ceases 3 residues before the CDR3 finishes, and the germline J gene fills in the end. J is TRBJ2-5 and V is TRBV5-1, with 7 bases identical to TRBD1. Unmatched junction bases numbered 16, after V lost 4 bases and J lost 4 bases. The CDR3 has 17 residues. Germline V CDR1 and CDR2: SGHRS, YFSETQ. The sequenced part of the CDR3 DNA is TGCGCCAGCAGCCCAATGGTACAGAACAACAGGGGAGAGACC. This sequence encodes CASSPMVQNNRGET. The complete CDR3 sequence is CASSPMVQNNRGETQYF. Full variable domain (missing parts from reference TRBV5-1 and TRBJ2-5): KAGVTQTPRYLIKTRGQQVTLSCSPISGHRSVSWYQQTPGQGLQFLFEYFSETQRNKGNFPGRFSGRQFSNSRSEMNVSTLELGDSALYLCASSPMVQNNRGETQYFGPGTRLLVL.

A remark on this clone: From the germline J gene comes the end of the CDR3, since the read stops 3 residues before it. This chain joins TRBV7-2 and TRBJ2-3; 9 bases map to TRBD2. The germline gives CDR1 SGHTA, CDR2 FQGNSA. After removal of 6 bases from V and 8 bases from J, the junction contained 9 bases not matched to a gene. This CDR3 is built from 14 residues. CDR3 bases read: TGTGCCAGCAGGCCCGGGACTAGCTTTGGTACG. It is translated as CASRPGTSFGT. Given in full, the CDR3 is CASRPGTSFGTQYF. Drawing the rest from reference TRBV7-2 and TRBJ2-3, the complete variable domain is GAGVSQSPSNKVTEKGKDVELRCDPISGHTALYWYRQSLGQGLEFLIYFQGNSAPDKSGLPSDRFSAERTGGSVSTLTIQRTQQEDSAVYLCASRPGTSFGTQYFGPGTRLTVL.

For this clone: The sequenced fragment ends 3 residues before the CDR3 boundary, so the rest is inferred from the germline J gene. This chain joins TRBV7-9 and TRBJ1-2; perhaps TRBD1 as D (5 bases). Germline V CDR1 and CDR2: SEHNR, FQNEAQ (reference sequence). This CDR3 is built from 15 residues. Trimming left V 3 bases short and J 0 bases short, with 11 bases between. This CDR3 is CASSFSQGSNYGYTF. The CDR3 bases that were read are TGTGCCAGCAGCTTCTCTCAGGGCTCTAACTATGGC.

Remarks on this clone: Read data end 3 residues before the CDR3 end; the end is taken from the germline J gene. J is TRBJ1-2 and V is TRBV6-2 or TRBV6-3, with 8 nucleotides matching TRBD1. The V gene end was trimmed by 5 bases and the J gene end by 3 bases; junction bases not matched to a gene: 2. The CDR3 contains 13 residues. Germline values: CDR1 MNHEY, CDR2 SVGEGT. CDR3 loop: CASSMDRDYGYTF. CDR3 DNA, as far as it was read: TGTGCCAGCAGTATGGACAGGGACTATGGC.

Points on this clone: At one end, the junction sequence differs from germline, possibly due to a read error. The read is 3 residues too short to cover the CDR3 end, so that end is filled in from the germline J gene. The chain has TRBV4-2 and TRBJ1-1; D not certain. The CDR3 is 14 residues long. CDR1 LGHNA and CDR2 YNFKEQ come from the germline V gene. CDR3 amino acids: CASSQRSWDTEAFF. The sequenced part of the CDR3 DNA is TGCGCCAGCAGCCAGCGGAGTTGGGACACTGAA.

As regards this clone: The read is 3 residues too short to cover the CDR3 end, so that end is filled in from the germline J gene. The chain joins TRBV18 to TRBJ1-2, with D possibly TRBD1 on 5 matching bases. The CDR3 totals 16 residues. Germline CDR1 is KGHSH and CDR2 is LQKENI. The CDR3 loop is CASSNTGTSGVNDYTF. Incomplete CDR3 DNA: TGTGCCAGCTCTAACACCGGGACTAGCGGGGTCAATGAC.

CDR3 sequence: CASSLVGGDSTDTQYF. Incomplete CDR3 DNA: TGTGCCAGCAGTCTCGTCGGGGGGGATAGCACAGATACG. This chain uses TRBV6-2 or TRBV6-3 with TRBJ2-3, with TRBD2 identical over 8 bases. The read gets to within 3 residues of the CDR3 end, and the germline J gene fills in the rest. Germline trimming cut 5 bases from V and 0 bases from J; bases unmatched to any gene: 7. The CDR3 loop spans 16 amino acids. CDR1 and CDR2 (germline): MNHEY, SVGEGT.

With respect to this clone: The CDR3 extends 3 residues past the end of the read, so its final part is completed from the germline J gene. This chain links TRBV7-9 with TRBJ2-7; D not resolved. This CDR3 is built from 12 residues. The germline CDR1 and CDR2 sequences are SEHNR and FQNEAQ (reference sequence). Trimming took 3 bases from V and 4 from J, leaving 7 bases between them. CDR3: CASSFTRYEQYF. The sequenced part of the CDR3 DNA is TGTGCCAGCAGCTTTACAAGGTACGAG.

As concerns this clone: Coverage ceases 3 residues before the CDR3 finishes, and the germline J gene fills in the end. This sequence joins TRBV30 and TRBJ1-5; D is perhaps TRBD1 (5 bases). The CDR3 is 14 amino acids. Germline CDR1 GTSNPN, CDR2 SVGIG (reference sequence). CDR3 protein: CAWSVRRGLEPQHF. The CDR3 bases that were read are TGTGCCTGGAGTGTACGTCGGGGACTAGAACCC.

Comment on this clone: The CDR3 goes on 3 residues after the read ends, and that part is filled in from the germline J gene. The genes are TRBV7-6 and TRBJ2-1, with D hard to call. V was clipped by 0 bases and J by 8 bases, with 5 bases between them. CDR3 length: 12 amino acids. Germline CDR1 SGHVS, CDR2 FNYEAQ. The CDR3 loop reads CASSLAGYEQFF. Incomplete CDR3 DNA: TGTGCCAGCAGCTTAGCAGGGTATGAG.

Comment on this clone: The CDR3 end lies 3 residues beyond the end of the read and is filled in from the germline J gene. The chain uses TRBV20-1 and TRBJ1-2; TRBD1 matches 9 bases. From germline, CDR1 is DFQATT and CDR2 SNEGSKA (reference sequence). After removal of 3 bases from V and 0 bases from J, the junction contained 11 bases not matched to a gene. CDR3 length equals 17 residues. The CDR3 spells CSARGRDRAIPNYGYTF. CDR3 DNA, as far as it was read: TGCAGTGCTAGGGGCCGGGACAGGGCAATTCCTAACTATGGC.

The CDR3 here is CASSTDISGNTIYF. The DNA read from the CDR3 is TGCGCCAGCAGCACGGACATATCCGGAAACACC. The chain is built from TRBV5-1 and TRBJ1-3, with D perhaps TRBD1 (5 bases). The read falls 3 residues short of the CDR3 end, and the missing part is taken from the germline J gene. The CDR3 length is 14 residues. Germline-derived CDR1 and CDR2 are SGHRS and YFSETQ. V lost 4 bases and J 4 bases, leaving 12 bases between the germline ends.

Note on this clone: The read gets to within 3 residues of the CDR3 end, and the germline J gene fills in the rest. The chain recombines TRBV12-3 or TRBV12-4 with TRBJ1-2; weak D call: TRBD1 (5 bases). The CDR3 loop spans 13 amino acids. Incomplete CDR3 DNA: TGTGCCAGCAGTTTTCGTCAGGGCGGCGGC. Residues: CASSFRQGGG. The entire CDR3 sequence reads CASSFRQGGGYTF.

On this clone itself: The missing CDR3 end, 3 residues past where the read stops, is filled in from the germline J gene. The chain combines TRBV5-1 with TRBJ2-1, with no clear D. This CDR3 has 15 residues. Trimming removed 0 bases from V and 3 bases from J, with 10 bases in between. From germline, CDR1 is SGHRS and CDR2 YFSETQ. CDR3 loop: CASSLGQNSYNEQFF. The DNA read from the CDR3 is TGCGCCAGCAGCTTGGGTCAAAATAGCTACAATGAG. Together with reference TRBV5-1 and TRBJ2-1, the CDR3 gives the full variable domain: KAGVTQTPRYLIKTRGQQVTLSCSPISGHRSVSWYQQTPGQGLQFLFEYFSETQRNKGNFPGRFSGRQFSNSRSEMNVSTLELGDSALYLCASSLGQNSYNEQFFGPGTRLTVL.

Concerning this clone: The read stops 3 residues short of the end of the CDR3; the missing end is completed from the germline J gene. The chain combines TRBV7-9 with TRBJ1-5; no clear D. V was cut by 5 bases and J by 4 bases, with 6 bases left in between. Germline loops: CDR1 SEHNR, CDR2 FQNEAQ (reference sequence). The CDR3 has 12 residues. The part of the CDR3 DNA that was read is TGTGCCAGCAGCCTCCTAAATCAGCCC. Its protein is CASSLLNQP. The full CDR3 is CASSLLNQPQHF.

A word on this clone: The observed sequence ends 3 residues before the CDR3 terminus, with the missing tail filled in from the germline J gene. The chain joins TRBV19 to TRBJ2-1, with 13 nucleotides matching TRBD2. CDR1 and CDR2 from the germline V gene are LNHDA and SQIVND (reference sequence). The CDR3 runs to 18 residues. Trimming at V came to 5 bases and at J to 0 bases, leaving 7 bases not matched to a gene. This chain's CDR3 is CASSVTSGGASSYNEQFF. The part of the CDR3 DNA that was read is TGTGCCAGTAGTGTCACTAGCGGGGGGGCGAGCTCCTACAATGAG.

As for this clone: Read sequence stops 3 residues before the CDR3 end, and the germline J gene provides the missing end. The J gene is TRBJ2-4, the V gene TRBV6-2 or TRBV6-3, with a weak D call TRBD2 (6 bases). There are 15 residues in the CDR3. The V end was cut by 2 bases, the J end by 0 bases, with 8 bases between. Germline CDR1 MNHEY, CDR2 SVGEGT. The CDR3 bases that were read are TGTGCCAGCAGTTACGGAGGGCTAGCCAAAAACATT. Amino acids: CASSYGGLAKNI. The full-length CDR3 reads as CASSYGGLAKNIQYF.

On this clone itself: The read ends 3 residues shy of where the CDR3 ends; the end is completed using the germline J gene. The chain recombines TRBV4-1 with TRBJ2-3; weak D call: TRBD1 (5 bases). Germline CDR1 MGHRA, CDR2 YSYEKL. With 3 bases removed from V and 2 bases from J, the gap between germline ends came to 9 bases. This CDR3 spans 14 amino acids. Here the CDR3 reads CASSQETATDTQYF. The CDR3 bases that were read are TGCGCCAGCAGCCAGGAGACAGCCACAGATACG.

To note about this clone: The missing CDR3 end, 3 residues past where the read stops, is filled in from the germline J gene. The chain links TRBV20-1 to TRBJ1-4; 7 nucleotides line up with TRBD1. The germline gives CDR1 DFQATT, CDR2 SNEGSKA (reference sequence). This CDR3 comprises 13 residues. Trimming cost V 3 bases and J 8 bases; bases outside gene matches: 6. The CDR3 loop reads CSASKGAGEKLFF. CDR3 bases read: TGCAGTGCTAGCAAGGGGGCCGGAGAAAAA.

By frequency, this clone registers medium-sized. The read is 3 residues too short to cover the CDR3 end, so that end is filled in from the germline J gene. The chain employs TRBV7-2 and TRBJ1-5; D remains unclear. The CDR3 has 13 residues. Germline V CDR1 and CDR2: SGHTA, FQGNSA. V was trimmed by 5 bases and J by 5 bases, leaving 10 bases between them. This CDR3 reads CASSLLGDQPQHF. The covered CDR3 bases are TGTGCCAGCAGCCTGCTGGGCGATCAGCCC. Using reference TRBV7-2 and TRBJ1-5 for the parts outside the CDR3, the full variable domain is GAGVSQSPSNKVTEKGKDVELRCDPISGHTALYWYRQSLGQGLEFLIYFQGNSAPDKSGLPSDRFSAERTGGSVSTLTIQRTQQEDSAVYLCASSLLGDQPQHFGDGTRLSIL.

CDR3: CASRQGEGTEAFF. CDR3 DNA, as far as it was read: TGTGCCAGCCGACAGGGAGAAGGAACTGAA. The rearrangement uses TRBV18 and TRBJ1-1, with TRBD1 matching 7 bases. The sequenced fragment ends 3 residues before the CDR3 boundary, so the rest is inferred from the germline J gene. The CDR3 covers 13 residues. Germline V gene sequence: CDR1 KGHSH, CDR2 LQKENI. V was pared by 8 bases and J by 5 bases, with 8 bases of the junction left unmatched.

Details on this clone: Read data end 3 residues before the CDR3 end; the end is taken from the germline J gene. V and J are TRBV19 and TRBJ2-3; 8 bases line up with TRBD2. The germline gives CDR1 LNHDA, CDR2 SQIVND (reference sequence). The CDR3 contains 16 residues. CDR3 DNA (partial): TGTGCCAGTAGTTCGGGGGGGCCTTATAGCAATCAGCCG. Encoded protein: CASSSGGPYSNQP. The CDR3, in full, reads CASSSGGPYSNQPQYF.